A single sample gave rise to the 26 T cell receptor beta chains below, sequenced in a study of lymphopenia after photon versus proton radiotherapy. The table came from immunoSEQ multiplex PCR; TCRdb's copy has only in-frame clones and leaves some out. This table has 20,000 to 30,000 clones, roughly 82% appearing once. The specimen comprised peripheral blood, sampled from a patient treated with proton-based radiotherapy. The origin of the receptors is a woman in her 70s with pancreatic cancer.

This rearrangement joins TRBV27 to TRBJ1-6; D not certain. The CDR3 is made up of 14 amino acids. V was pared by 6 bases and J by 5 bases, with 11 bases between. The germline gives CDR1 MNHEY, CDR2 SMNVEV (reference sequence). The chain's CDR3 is CASRGLIDNSPLHF. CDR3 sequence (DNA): TGTGCCAGCAGGGGTCTTATCGATAATTCACCCCTCCACTTT.

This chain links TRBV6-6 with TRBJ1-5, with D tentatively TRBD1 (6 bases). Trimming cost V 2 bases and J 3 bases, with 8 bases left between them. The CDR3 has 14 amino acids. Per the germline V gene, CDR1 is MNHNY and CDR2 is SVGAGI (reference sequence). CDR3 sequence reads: CASSYRTDNQPQHF. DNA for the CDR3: TGTGCCAGCAGTTACCGGACAGACAATCAGCCCCAGCATTTT.

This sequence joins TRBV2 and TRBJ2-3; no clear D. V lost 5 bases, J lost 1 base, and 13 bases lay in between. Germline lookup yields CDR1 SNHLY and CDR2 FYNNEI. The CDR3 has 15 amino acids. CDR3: CASSPTSRRTDTQYF. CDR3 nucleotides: TGTGCCAGCAGTCCCACTTCAAGGCGCACAGATACGCAGTATTTT.

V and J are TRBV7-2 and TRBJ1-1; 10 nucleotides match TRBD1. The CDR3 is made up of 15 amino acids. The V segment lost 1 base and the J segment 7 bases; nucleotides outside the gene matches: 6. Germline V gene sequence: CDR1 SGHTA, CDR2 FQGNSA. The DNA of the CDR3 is TGTGCCAGCAGCTTAGATTTGGGGACAGGGGTTGAAGCTTTCTTT. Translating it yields CASSLDLGTGVEAFF.

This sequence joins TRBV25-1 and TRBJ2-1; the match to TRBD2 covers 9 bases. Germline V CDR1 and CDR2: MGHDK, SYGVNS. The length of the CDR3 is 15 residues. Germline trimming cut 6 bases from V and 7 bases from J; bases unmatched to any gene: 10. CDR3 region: CASRSASGRRNEQFF. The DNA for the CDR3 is TGTGCCAGCAGGAGCGCAAGCGGGAGGAGGAATGAGCAGTTCTTC.

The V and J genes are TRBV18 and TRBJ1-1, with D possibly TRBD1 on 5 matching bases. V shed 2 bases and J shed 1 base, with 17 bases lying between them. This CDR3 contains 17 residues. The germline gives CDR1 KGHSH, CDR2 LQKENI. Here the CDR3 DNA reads TGTGCCAGCTCACCAAGGTTGGTGGGGCTGGGGAACACTGAAGCTTTCTTT. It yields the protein CASSPRLVGLGNTEAFF.

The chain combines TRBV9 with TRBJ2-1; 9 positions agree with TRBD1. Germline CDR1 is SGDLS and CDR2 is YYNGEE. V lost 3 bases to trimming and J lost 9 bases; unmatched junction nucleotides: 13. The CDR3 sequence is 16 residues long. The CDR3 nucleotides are TGTGCCAGCAGCGCATTAACCGGGACAGGGTTTATTGAGCAGTTCTTC. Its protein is CASSALTGTGFIEQFF.

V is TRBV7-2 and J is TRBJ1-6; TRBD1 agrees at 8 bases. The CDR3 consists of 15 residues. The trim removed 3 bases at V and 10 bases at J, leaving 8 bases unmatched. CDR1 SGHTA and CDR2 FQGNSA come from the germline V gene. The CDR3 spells CASSLPRTGMSPLHF. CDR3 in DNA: TGTGCCAGCAGCTTGCCGAGGACAGGGATGTCACCCCTCCACTTT.

The CDR3 nucleotides read TGTGCCAGCAGCGTAGGGGATAGCTCCTACGAGCAGTACTTC. Encoded protein: CASSVGDSSYEQYF. V gene TRBV9 combines with J gene TRBJ2-7; D gene ambiguous. Trimming pared 0 bases from V and 0 bases from J, leaving 7 bases between. This CDR3 contains 14 residues. Germline loops: CDR1 SGDLS, CDR2 YYNGEE.

The CDR3: CSVEDARAGANVLTF. CDR3 DNA sequence: TGCAGCGTTGAAGATGCCAGGGCTGGGGCCAACGTCCTGACTTTC. V is TRBV29-1 and J is TRBJ2-6; D might be TRBD1 (5 bases). Deletions cut 0 bases from V and 2 bases from J, with 8 bases between. Germline lookup yields CDR1 SQVTM and CDR2 ANQGSEA. This CDR3 region has 15 residues.

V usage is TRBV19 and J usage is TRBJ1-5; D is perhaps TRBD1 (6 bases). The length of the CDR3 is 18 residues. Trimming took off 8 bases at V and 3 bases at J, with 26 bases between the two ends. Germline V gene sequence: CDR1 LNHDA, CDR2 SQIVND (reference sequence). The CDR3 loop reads CASRGIRGGNINNQPQHF. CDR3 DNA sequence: TGTGCCAGTCGGGGGATAAGGGGGGGCAACATAAACAATCAGCCCCAGCATTTT. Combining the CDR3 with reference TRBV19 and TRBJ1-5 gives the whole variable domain DGGITQSPKYLFRKEGQNVTLSCEQNLNHDAMYWYRQDPGQGLRLIYYSQIVNDFQKGDIAEGYSVSREKKESFPLTVTSAQKNPTAFYLCASRGIRGGNINNQPQHFGDGTRLSIL.

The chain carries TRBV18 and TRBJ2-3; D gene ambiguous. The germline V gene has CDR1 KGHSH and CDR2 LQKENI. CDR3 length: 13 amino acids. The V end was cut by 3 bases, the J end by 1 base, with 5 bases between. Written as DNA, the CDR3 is TGTGCCAGCTCACCCTCTCGCACAGATACGCAGTATTTT. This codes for CASSPSRTDTQYF.

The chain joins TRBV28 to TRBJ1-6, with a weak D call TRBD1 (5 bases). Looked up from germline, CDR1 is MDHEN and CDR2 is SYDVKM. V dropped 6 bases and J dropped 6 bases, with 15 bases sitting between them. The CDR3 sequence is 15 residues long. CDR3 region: CASSSGGVGNSPLHF. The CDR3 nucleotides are TGTGCCAGCAGCTCCGGGGGGGTCGGTAATTCACCCCTCCACTTT.

The CDR3 DNA follows: TGCGCCAGCAGCGCAACCGGGACAGGGAGAAACACCATATATTTT. This encodes CASSATGTGRNTIYF. V gene TRBV5-1 combines with J gene TRBJ1-3, with 9 bases identical to TRBD1. CDR1 and CDR2 (germline): SGHRS, YFSETQ. The CDR3 is 15 amino acids. The V gene end was trimmed by 4 bases and the J gene end by 5 bases; junction bases not matched to a gene: 7.

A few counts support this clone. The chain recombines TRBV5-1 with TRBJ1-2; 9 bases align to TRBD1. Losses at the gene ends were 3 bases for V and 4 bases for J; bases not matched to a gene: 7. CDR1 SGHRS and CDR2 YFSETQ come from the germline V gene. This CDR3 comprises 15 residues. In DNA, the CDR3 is TGCGCCAGCAGCTCCGGGACAGGGACCTTCTATGGCTACACCTTC. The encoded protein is CASSSGTGTFYGYTF. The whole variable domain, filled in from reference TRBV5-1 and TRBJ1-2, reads KAGVTQTPRYLIKTRGQQVTLSCSPISGHRSVSWYQQTPGQGLQFLFEYFSETQRNKGNFPGRFSGRQFSNSRSEMNVSTLELGDSALYLCASSSGTGTFYGYTFGSGTRLTVV.

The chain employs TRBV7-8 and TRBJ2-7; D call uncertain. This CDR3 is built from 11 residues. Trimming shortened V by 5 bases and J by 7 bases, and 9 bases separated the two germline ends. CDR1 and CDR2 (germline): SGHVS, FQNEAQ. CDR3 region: CASSARVEQYF. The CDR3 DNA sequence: TGTGCCAGCAGCGCTAGGGTGGAGCAGTACTTC. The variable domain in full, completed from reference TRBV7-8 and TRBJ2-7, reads GAGVSQSPRYKVAKRGQDVALRCDPISGHVSLFWYQQALGQGPEFLTYFQNEAQLDKSGLPSDRFFAERPEGSVSTLKIQRTQQEDSAVYLCASSARVEQYFGPGTRLTVT.

Written as DNA, the CDR3 is TGTGCCAGCAGACGAGCGGGAGCTACGGATGAGCAGTTCTTC. Its protein product is CASRRAGATDEQFF. This chain links TRBV28 with TRBJ2-1, with TRBD2 matching 8 bases. Germline V CDR1 and CDR2: MDHEN, SYDVKM. With V trimmed by 6 bases and J by 8 bases, 9 bases remained unmatched. The CDR3 has 14 residues.

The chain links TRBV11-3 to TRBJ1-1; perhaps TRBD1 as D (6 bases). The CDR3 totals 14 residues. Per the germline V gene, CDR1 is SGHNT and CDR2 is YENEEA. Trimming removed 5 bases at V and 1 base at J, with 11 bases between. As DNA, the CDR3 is TGTGCCAGCAGCCCTACAGGGCCGAACACTGAAGCTTTCTTT. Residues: CASSPTGPNTEAFF. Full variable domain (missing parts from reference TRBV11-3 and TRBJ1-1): EAGVVQSPRYKIIEKKQPVAFWCNPISGHNTLYWYLQNLGQGPELLIRYENEEAVDDSQLPKDRFSAERLKGVDSTLKIQPAELGDSAVYLCASSPTGPNTEAFFGQGTRLTVV.

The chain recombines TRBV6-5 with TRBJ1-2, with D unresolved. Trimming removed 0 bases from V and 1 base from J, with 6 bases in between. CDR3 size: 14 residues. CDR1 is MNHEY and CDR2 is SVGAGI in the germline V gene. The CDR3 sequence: CASSYSAVNYGYTF. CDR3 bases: TGTGCCAGCAGTTACTCGGCGGTTAACTATGGCTACACCTTC.

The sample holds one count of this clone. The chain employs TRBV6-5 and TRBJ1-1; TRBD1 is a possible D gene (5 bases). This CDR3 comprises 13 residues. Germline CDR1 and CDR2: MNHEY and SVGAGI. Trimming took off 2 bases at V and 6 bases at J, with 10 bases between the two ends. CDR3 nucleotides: TGTGCCAGCAGTTACGACAGTCCTCCTGAAGCTTTCTTT. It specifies CASSYDSPPEAFF.

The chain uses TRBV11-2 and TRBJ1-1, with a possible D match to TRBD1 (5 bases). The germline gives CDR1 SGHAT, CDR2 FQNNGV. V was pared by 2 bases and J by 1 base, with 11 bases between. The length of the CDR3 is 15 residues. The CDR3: CASSLIRQGNTEAFF. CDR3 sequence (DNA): TGTGCCAGCAGCTTAATCCGGCAGGGGAACACTGAAGCTTTCTTT.

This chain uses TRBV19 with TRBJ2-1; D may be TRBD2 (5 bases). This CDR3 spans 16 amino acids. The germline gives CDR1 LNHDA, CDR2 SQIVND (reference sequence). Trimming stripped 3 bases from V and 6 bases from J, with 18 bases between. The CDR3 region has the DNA TGTGCCAGTAGTATTATTACGGGAAGGTTGGGCAATGAGCAGTTCTTC. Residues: CASSIITGRLGNEQFF.

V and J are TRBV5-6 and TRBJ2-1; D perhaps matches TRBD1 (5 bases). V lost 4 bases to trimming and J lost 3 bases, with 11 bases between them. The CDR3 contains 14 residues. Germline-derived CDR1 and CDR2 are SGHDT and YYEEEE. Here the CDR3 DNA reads TGTGCCAGCAGCGCCACAGGCCTCTACAATGAGCAGTTCTTC. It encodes CASSATGLYNEQFF.

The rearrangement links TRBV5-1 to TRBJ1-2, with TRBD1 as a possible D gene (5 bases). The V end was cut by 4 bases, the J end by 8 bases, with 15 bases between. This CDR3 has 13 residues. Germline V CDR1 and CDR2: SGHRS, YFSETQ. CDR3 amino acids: CASSLQESYGYTF. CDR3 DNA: TGCGCCAGCAGCCTACAGGAGTCTTACGGCTACACCTTC. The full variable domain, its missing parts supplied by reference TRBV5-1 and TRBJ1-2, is KAGVTQTPRYLIKTRGQQVTLSCSPISGHRSVSWYQQTPGQGLQFLFEYFSETQRNKGNFPGRFSGRQFSNSRSEMNVSTLELGDSALYLCASSLQESYGYTFGSGTRLTVV.

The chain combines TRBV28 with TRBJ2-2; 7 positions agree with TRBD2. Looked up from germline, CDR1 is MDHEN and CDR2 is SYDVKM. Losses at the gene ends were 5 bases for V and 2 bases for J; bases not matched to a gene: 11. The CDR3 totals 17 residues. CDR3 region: CASSLNRLAENTGELFF. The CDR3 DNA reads TGTGCCAGCAGTCTGAACCGACTAGCAGAAAACACCGGGGAGCTGTTTTTT.

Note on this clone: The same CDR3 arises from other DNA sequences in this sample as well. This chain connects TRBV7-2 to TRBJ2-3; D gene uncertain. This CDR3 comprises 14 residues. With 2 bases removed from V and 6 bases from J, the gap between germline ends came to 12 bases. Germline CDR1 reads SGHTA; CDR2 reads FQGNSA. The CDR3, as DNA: TGTGCCAGCAGCTTAACATCCCCCCTGGATACGCAGTATTTT. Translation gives CASSLTSPLDTQYF. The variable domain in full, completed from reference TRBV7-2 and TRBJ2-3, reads GAGVSQSPSNKVTEKGKDVELRCDPISGHTALYWYRQSLGQGLEFLIYFQGNSAPDKSGLPSDRFSAERTGGSVSTLTIQRTQQEDSAVYLCASSLTSPLDTQYFGPGTRLTVL.